These 13 T cell receptor beta chains share one sample of origin, sequenced in a study of OX40 agonist ivuxolimab in advanced cancers. TCRdb keeps only in-frame clones here, not all; method: immunoSEQ multiplex PCR. The repertoire holds about 93,000 clones, 85% to 95% seen once, with over 2% in the top ten. The sequencing used CD4+ or CD8+ T cells sorted from blood, collected in a trial of the OX40 agonist ivuxolimab. The receptors shown here come from an adult with an advanced solid tumor such as melanoma, head and neck, liver or kidney cancer.

The chain joins TRBV10-3 to TRBJ1-1; D gene unclear. The CDR3 extends over 13 amino acids. Germline V lookup: CDR1 ENHRY, CDR2 SYGVKD. V was shortened by 2 bases and J by 1 base, with 5 bases between the two germline ends. Here the CDR3 reads CAISEVTNTEAFF. CDR3 nucleotide sequence: TGTGCCATCAGTGAGGTCACGAACACTGAAGCTTTCTTT.

The CDR3 sequence is CASSLAGSPETQYF. The CDR3 bases are TGTGCCAGCAGCTTAGCGGGGAGTCCCGAGACCCAGTACTTC. The V and J genes are TRBV7-9 and TRBJ2-5, with D tentatively TRBD2 (5 bases). Germline assignment: CDR1 SEHNR and CDR2 FQNEAQ (reference sequence). The CDR3 is made up of 14 amino acids. The V gene lost 0 bases and the J gene lost 5 bases, with 10 bases spanning the gap.

The sample holds one count of this clone. V and J are TRBV29-1 and TRBJ1-1; D gene unclear. Germline V lookup: CDR1 SQVTM, CDR2 ANQGSEA. The CDR3 runs 10 residues. Deletions cut 6 bases from V and 3 bases from J, with 5 bases between. The CDR3 DNA reads as TGCAGCGTGATCGACACTGAAGCTTTCTTT. This codes for CSVIDTEAFF.

The rearrangement uses TRBV11-2 and TRBJ2-7; D might be TRBD2 (7 bases). Germline loops: CDR1 SGHAT, CDR2 FQNNGV. The CDR3 has 14 amino acids. The V end was cut by 2 bases, the J end by 3 bases, with 11 bases between. CDR3 loop: CASSLRGGNYEQYF. The CDR3, as DNA: TGTGCCAGCAGCTTACGCGGGGGCAACTACGAGCAGTACTTC.

The rearrangement uses TRBV19 and TRBJ2-2; a weak D match, TRBD2 (6 bases). V was pared by 3 bases and J by 2 bases, with 10 bases between. There are 15 residues in the CDR3. Germline values: CDR1 LNHDA, CDR2 SQIVND (reference sequence). CDR3 sequence reads: CASSMRRGNTGELFF. The CDR3 DNA reads TGTGCCAGTAGTATGAGGCGGGGTAACACCGGGGAGCTGTTTTTT.

The rearrangement uses TRBV11-2 and TRBJ2-5; D is unresolved. V lost 6 bases, J lost 2 bases, and 16 bases lay in between. Germline CDR1 is SGHAT and CDR2 is FQNNGV. The CDR3 has 15 amino acids. The CDR3 nucleotides are TGTGCCAGCAGAAAAAAGGCAGATCTTCAAGAGACCCAGTACTTC. It codes for CASRKKADLQETQYF.

V is TRBV18 and J is TRBJ2-7, with D perhaps TRBD1 (5 bases). The germline V and J ends were trimmed by 5 bases and 5 bases, with 7 bases remaining between them. This CDR3 spans 11 amino acids. Germline V gives CDR1 KGHSH, CDR2 LQKENI. The CDR3 sequence is CASSKGNEQYF. CDR3 sequence (DNA): TGTGCCAGCTCAAAGGGGAACGAGCAGTACTTC.

The table lists this clone with a count of one. CDR3 in amino acids: CAWSRLAGNTGELFF. CDR3 coding DNA: TGTGCCTGGAGCCGACTAGCGGGGAACACCGGGGAGCTGTTTTTT. The gene calls are TRBV30 and TRBJ2-2, with 10 positions matching TRBD2. Germline V gene sequence: CDR1 GTSNPN, CDR2 SVGIG (reference sequence). The CDR3 sequence is 15 residues long. The trim removed 3 bases at V and 1 base at J, leaving 2 bases unmatched. Filled out from reference TRBV30 and TRBJ2-2, the complete variable domain reads SQTIHQWPATLVQPVGSPLSLECTVEGTSNPNLYWYRQAAGRGLQLLFYSVGIGQISSEVPQNLSASRPQDRQFILSSKKLLLSDSGFYLCAWSRLAGNTGELFFGEGSRLTVL.

V and J are TRBV11-2 and TRBJ2-7; possible D gene TRBD1, 5 bases. CDR3 length equals 13 residues. The germline V gene has CDR1 SGHAT and CDR2 FQNNGV. Between the trimmed V and J ends, which lost 3 bases and 1 base, there was a span of 7 bases. The CDR3 sequence is CASSLTESYEQYF. The CDR3 DNA reads TGTGCCAGCAGCTTGACAGAATCCTACGAGCAGTACTTC.

The chain carries TRBV27 and TRBJ2-3; D gene unclear. The V end lost 2 bases, the J end lost 2 bases, and 5 bases lay between the germline ends. Germline V gene lookup returns CDR1 MNHEY and CDR2 SMNVEV (reference sequence). The CDR3 is 13 residues long. The CDR3 loop is CASSLSLTDTQYF. The CDR3 nucleotides are TGTGCCAGCAGTTTAAGCCTCACAGATACGCAGTATTTT.

This clone was observed a single time. The rearrangement joins TRBV23-1 to TRBJ2-1; 8 nucleotides match TRBD2. TRBV23-1 is an open reading frame whose function is uncertain. CDR3 size: 14 residues. J was trimmed by 9 bases and V by 2 bases; bases with no gene match: 6. The CDR3 loop reads CASSQRPRGGEQFF. As DNA, the CDR3 is TGCGCCAGCAGTCAACGACCTCGGGGGGGTGAGCAGTTCTTC.

This chain uses TRBV27 with TRBJ1-5, with D uncertain. V shed 0 bases and J shed 1 base, with 7 bases lying between them. The CDR3 length is 15 residues. From germline, CDR1 is MNHEY and CDR2 SMNVEV (reference sequence). The CDR3 nucleotides are TGTGCCAGCAGTTTATCGGCCCGGAGCAATCAGCCCCAGCATTTT. Amino acid sequence: CASSLSARSNQPQHF.

The CDR3 sequence is CASSPEGLANEQYF. The CDR3 nucleotides are TGTGCCAGCAGCCCCGAAGGACTAGCGAACGAGCAGTACTTC. The chain combines TRBV9 with TRBJ2-7, with 9 positions matching TRBD2. This CDR3 contains 14 residues. V lost 4 bases and J lost 5; bases outside the gene matches: 7. The germline CDR1 and CDR2 sequences are SGDLS and YYNGEE.